This T cell receptor beta chain was sequenced for a study of STAT5B mutations in CD4+ large granular lymphocyte leukemia. Findings and limits, study-wide: TRBV06-family usage was enriched in top patient clones (8/27) versus controls (2/35). Patient CD4-sorted repertoires looked more clonal than healthy CD4+ repertoires, even without putative leukemic clones.

Data came from immunoSEQ multiplex PCR; TCRdb stores just in-frame clones and leaves some out. The profile covers around 50,000 clones, with about 80% appearing a single time and about 0.34% taken by the ten largest. This clone was counted between two and nine times. The target antigen is unknown. There are 14 residues in the CDR3. Trimming removed 5 bases from V and 3 bases from J; junction bases left unmatched: 7. Germline V CDR1 and CDR2: SEHNR, FQNEAQ (reference sequence). The sample consisted of CD4+ T cells from blood buffy coats. The clonotype originates from a human donor in good health. The chain links TRBV7-9 to TRBJ2-7; 7 nucleotides align to TRBD1. The CDR3 here is CASSHKTGNYEQYF. The DNA of the CDR3 is TGTGCCAGCAGCCACAAGACAGGGAACTACGAGCAGTACTTC.